The entry below gives a single TCR beta chain sequence along with its context. This specimen belongs to a study of blood T cell repertoires in COVID-19. Background on the study: There were acute and convalescent COVID-19 samples, and they came from the United States, Italy and Spain.

Sequenced by immunoSEQ multiplex PCR; TCRdb stores in-frame clones only, minus some. The repertoire holds 200,000 to 300,000 clones, approximately 85% seen once, with about an eighth in the top ten. The CDR3 length is 16 residues. From germline, CDR1 is SQVTM and CDR2 ANQGSEA. V was clipped by 1 base and J by 4 bases; unmatched bases: 6. The TCR was taken from a woman aged 55-69 years with active or convalescent COVID-19. Sequencing was done on a sample of peripheral blood. This sequence joins TRBV29-1 and TRBJ2-3, with 12 bases identical to TRBD2. DNA for the CDR3: TGCAGCGTTGAAGGGCTAGCGGGGGGGCGGGCAGATACGCAGTATTTT. Translating gives CSVEGLAGGRADTQYF.